This TCR beta chain appears in the sequencing data of a study of T cells in Graves' hyperthyroidism and ophthalmopathy (dated by TCRdb to the late 2010s). In terms of the full investigation: Peripheral blood samples were taken at initial diagnosis, before any treatment was given. To identify TCR V-J signatures that set the groups apart, the researchers used a discovery cohort of more than 95 patients, made up of roughly 45 with Graves' ophthalmopathy and 57 with stable Graves' hyperthyroidism. After blood sampling, hyperthyroidism patients were treated with methimazole at a starting dose of 30 mg daily, and ophthalmopathy patients were treated with high-dose intravenous methylprednisolone. For training and testing, the 100 or so patients in the discovery cohort were randomly divided in a 7:3 ratio. The paper describes TCR Vbeta CDR3 sequencing of 130 to 150 peripheral blood samples, made up of 43 ophthalmopathy patients, more than 70 hyperthyroidism patients and 17 progressor patients. Prospective prediction of ophthalmopathy was tested in an independent validation cohort consisting of 18 to 20 hyperthyroidism patients and around 16 patients who later progressed to ophthalmopathy. The study also compared thyroid tissue and blood T-cell repertoires from about six Graves' hyperthyroidism patients. Overall results and qualifications from the work: Ophthalmopathy was separated from stable hyperthyroidism by a 13 V-J signature model, with over 85% sensitivity and 81% to 83% specificity obtained in cross-validation and 80%/75% obtained in testing. During validation, the model predicted progression to ophthalmopathy a median of around six months ahead of onset, with around 70% sensitivity and more than 72% specificity. Most expanded thyroid clonotypes (frequency above 0.001) were also detected in blood, a finding suggesting that blood repertoires may reflect thyroid immune responses. Sample size was not statistically predetermined, and blinding of investigators to group allocation was not performed.

The hyperthyroidism patients were between 18 and 65 years old and newly diagnosed, with a disease duration of less than 2 months. Any patient with an uncontrolled infection, another autoimmune disease, pregnancy or lactation was excluded. Diagnoses were based on clinical symptoms, serum thyroxine and TRAb, thyroid ultrasound and orbital computed tomography. Blood from progressor patients was collected at the time of first diagnosis with hyperthyroidism, before any ophthalmopathy symptoms had appeared. PBMCs were separated from under 12 ml of fresh peripheral blood using Ficoll-Paque density gradient centrifugation. Patients classed as progressors first received a Graves' hyperthyroidism diagnosis and then went on to develop ophthalmopathy during follow-up. Total RNA was extracted with Trizol reagent, and quality was checked on an Agilent 2100 Bioanalyzer. The germline V gene specifies SGHTA as CDR1 and FQGNSA as CDR2. The CDR3, from cysteine to phenylalanine, totals 18 residues. Of the read, only the CDR3 DNA is kept; its 54 bases are in frame from base 1.

Note on this clonotype: What antigen it recognizes has not been identified. This may be a read error, as it is one base from a much larger clone.

The TCR beta CDR3 regions were amplified from RNA transcripts. The first round of RT-PCR for the TCR CDR3 was performed with the HTBI primer set and the Qiagen OneStep RT-PCR kit. Libraries were constructed in a second round of multiplex PCR, after which size selection and purification were performed. Libraries were sequenced paired-end with 100 bp reads on an Illumina HiSeq2000. On the study's bioinformatics: SOAPnuke was used to process the raw data, removing reads that contained adapters or uncalled bases, had a mean Phred below 15, or lacked an exact match to the constant primer or identifier. High-quality paired reads were merged using COPE v1.2.5, and each unique nucleotide sequence was defined as a clonotype. MiTCR v1.1 was used to align the clonotypes against IMGT TRBV, TRBD and TRBJ reference segments. Only V-J combinations with frequency above 0.0001, covering roughly 99% of repertoires, were analysed. The TCS score was defined as the ratio of F50 (clonal expansion) to E x V (chaos), calculated using BLOSUM62-based TCRdist between CDR3 peptides within each V-J. Welch's t-statistics and random forest reduced around 510 V-J features to around 14, which were used in a naive Bayes classifier (R e1071). Clones were called with MiXCR by TCRdb after fastp trimmed the public reads at Q25, and only in-frame beta chains were retained. Merged by CDR3 protein, the rows form single entries marked with the most common genes and DNA. TCRdb's processing, not the authors', yielded these V and J calls. This sample holds 380,000 or so distinct CDR3 sequences; 13% were observed only once. Roughly 20% of the sample is held by the ten biggest clonotypes.

The sequenced sample consisted of blood. The rearrangement joined TRBV7-2 to TRBJ2-1, with 7 bases matching TRBD2. This sequence was found in a man in his thirties or forties with Graves' hyperthyroidism that later progressed to Graves' ophthalmopathy. The DNA sequence reads TGTGCCAGCAGCTTAGGAAATAGCGGGCTCAGCTCCTACAATGAGGAGTTCTTC. This gives the protein CASSLGNSGLSSYNEEFF.